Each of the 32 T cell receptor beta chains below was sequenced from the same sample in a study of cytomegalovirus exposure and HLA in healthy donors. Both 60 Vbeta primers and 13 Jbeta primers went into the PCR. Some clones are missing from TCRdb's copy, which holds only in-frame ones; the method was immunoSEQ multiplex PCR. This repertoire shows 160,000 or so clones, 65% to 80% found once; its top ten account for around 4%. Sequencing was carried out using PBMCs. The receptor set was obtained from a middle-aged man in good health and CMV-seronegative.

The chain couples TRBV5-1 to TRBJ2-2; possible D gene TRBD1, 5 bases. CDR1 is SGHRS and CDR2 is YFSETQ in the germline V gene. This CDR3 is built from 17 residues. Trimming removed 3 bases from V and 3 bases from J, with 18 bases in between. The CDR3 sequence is CASSSYPLDTYTGELFF. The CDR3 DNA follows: TGCGCCAGCAGCTCCTACCCTCTGGACACCTACACCGGGGAGCTGTTTTTT.

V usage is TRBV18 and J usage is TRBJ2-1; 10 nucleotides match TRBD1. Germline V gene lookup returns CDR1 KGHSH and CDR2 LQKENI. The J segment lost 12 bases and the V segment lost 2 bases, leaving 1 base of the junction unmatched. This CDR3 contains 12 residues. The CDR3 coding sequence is TGTGCCAGCTCACCAGGACAGGGGGGGCAGTTCTTC. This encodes CASSPGQGGQFF.

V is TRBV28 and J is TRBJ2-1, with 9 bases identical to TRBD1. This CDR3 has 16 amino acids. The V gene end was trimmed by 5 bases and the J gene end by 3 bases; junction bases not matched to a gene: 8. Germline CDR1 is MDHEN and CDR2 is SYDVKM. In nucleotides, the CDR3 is TGTGCCAGCAGTCCACAGGGGGCCCTCCTCTACAATGAGCAGTTCTTC. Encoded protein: CASSPQGALLYNEQFF.

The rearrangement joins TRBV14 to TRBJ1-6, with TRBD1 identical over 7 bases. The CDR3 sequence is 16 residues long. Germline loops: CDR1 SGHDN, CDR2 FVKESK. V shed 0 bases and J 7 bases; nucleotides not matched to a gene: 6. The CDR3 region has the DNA TGTGCCAGCAGCCAAGACTCCGGGACAGTGAATTCACCCCTCCACTTT. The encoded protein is CASSQDSGTVNSPLHF.

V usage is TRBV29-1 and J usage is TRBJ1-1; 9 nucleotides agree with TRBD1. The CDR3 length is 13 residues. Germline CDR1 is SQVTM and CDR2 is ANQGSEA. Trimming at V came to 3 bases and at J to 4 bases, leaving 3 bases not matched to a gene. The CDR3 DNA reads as TGCAGCGTTGACCCGACAGGGGGCACTGAAGCTTTCTTT. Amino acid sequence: CSVDPTGGTEAFF.

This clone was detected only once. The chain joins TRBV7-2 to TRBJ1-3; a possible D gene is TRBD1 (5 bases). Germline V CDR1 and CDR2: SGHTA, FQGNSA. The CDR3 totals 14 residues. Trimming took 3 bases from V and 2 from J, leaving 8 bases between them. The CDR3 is CASSFSTAGNTIYF. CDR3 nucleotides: TGTGCCAGCAGCTTTTCGACAGCTGGAAACACCATATATTTT. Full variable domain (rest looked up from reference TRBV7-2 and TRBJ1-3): GAGVSQSPSNKVTEKGKDVELRCDPISGHTALYWYRQSLGQGLEFLIYFQGNSAPDKSGLPSDRFSAERTGGSVSTLTIQRTQQEDSAVYLCASSFSTAGNTIYFGEGSWLTVV.

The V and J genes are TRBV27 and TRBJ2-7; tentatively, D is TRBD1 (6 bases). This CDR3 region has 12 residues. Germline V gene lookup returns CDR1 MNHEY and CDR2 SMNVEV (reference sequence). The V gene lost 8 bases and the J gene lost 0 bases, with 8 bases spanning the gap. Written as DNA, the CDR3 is TGTGCCAGCCGGGACAACTCCTACGAGCAGTACTTC. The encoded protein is CASRDNSYEQYF.

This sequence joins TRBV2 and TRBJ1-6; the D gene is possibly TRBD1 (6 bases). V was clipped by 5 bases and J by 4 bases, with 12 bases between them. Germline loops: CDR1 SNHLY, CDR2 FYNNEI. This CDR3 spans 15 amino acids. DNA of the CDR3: TGTGCCAGCAGTACTCAGGGGCCTTATAATTCACCCCTCCACTTT. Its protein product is CASSTQGPYNSPLHF.

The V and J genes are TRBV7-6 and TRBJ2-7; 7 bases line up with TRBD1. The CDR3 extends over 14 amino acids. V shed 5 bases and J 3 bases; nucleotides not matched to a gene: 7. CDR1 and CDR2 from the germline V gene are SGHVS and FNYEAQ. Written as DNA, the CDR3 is TGTGCCAGCAGCCAAATGACAGGGATCTACGAGCAGTACTTC. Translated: CASSQMTGIYEQYF.

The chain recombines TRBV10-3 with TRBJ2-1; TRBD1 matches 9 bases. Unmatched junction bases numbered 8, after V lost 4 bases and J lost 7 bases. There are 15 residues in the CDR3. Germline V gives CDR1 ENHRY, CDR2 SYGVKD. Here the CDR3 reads CAISARDRGENEQFF. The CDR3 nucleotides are TGTGCCATCAGTGCTCGTGACAGGGGGGAGAATGAGCAGTTCTTC.

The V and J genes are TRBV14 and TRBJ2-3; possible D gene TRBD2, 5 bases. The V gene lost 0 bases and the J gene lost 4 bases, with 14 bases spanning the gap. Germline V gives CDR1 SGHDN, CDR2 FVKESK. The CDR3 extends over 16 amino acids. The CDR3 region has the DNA TGTGCCAGCAGCCAAGATACGGGATGGTGGGCAGATACGCAGTATTTT. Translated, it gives CASSQDTGWWADTQYF.

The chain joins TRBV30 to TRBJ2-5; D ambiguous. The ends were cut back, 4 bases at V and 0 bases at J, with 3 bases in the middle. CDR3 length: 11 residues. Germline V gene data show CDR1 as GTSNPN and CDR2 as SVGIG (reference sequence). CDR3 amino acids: CAWTNQETQYF. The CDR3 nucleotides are TGTGCCTGGACTAACCAAGAGACCCAGTACTTC.

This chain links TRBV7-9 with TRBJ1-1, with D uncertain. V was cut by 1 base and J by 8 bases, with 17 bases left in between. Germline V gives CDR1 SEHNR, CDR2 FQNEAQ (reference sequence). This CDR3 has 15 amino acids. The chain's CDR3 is CASSLGSQLLTEAFF. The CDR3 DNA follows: TGTGCCAGCAGCTTAGGTTCACAGCTATTGACCGAAGCTTTCTTT.

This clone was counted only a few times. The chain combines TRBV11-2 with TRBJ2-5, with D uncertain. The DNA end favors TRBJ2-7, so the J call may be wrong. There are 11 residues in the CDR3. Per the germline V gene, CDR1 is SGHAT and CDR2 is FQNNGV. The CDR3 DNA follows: TGTGCCAGCAGCTTAAATCGCGAGCAGTACTTC. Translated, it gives CASSLNREQYF.

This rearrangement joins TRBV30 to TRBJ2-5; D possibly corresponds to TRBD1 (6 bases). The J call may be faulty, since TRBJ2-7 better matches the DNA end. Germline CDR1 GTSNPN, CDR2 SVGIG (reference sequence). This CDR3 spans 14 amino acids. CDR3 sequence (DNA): TGTGCCTGGGTTAGGGGGTTATGGAACTACGAGCAGTACTTC. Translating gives CAWVRGLWNYEQYF.

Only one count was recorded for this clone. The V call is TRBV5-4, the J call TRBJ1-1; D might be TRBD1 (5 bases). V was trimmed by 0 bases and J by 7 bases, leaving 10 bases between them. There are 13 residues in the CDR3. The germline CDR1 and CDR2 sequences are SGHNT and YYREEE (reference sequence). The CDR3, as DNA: TGTGCCAGCAGCTTGGTTCAGGGAGGTGAAGCTTTCTTT. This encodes CASSLVQGGEAFF.

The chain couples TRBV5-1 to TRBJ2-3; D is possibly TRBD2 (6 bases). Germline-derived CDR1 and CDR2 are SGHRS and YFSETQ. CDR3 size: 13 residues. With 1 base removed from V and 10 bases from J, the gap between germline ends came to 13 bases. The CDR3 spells CASSLMAGSAQYF. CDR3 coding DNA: TGCGCCAGCAGCTTGATGGCGGGGTCGGCGCAGTATTTT.

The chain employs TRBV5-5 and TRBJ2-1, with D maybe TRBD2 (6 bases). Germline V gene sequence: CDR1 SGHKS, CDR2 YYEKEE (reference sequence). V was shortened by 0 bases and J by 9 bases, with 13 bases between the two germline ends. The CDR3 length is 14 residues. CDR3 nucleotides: TGTGCCAGCAGCTTGGATCGCGGGGCGGGTGAGCAGTTCTTC. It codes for CASSLDRGAGEQFF. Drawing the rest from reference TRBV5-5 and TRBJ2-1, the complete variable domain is DAGVTQSPTHLIKTRGQQVTLRCSPISGHKSVSWYQQVLGQGPQFIFQYYEKEERGRGNFPDRFSARQFPNYSSELNVNALLLGDSALYLCASSLDRGAGEQFFGPGTRLTVL.

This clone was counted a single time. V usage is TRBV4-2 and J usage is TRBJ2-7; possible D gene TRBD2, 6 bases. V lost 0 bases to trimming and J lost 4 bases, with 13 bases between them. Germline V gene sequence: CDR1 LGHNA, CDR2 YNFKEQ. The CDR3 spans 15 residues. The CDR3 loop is CASSQDLASAYEQYF. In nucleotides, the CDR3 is TGTGCCAGCAGCCAAGATTTAGCTAGCGCGTACGAGCAGTACTTC.

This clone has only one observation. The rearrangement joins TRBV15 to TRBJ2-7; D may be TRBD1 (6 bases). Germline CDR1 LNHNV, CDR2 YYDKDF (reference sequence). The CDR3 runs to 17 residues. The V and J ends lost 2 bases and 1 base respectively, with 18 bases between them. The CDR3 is CATSRPWGQGPSYEQYF. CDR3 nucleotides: TGTGCCACCAGCAGACCTTGGGGGCAGGGGCCTTCCTACGAGCAGTACTTC.

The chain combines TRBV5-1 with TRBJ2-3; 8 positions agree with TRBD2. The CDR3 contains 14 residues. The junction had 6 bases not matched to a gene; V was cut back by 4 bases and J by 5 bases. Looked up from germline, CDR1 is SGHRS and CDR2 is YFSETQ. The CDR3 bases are TGCGCCAGCAGCCTGGGACTAGGAGGAGATACGCAGTATTTT. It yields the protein CASSLGLGGDTQYF.

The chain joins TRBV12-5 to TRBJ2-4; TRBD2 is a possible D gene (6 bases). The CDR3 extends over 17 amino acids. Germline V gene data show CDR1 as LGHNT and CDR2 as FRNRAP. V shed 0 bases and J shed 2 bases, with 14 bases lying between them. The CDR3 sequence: CASGLVPGDSSKNIQYF. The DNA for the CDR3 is TGTGCTAGTGGTTTGGTACCGGGGGATTCATCCAAAAACATTCAGTACTTC.

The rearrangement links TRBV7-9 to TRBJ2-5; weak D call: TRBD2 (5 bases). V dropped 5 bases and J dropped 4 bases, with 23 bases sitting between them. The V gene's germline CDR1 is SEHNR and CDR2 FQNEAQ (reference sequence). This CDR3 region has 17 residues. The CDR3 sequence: CASSPPGLYEDRETQYF. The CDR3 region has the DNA TGTGCCAGCAGCCCCCCGGGGTTGTATGAAGATCGAGAGACCCAGTACTTC.

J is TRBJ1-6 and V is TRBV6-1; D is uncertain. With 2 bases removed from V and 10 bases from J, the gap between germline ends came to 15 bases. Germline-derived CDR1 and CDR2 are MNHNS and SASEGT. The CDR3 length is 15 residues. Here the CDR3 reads CASSEPRLPRSPLHF. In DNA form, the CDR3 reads TGTGCCAGCAGTGAACCCCGTCTACCGCGATCACCCCTCCACTTT.

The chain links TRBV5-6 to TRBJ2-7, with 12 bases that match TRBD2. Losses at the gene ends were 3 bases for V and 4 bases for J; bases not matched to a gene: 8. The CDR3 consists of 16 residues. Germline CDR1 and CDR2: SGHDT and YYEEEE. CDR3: CASSSPRTSGEYEQYF. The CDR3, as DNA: TGTGCCAGCAGCTCCCCCCGGACTAGCGGGGAGTACGAGCAGTACTTC.

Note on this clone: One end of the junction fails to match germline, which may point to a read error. In DNA form, the CDR3 reads TGTTCCAGCAGCGAACAGGGGTTCCACGAGCAGTACTTC. Its protein is CSSSEQGFHEQYF. J is TRBJ2-7 and V is TRBV7-9; 7 bases agree with TRBD1. CDR1 and CDR2 (germline): SEHNR, FQNEAQ (reference sequence). The length of the CDR3 is 13 residues.

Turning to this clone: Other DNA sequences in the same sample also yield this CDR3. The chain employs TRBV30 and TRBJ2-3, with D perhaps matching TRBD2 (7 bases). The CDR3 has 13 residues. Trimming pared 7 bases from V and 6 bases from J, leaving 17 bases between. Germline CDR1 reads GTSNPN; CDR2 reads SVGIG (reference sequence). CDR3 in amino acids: CASTGGGLDTQYF. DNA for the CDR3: TGTGCCTCGACTGGGGGGGGCTTGGATACGCAGTATTTT.

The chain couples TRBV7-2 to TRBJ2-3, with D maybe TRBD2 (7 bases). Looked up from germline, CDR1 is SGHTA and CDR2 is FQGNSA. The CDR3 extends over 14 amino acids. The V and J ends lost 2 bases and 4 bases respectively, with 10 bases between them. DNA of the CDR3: TGTGCCAGCAGCTTACGGCGGGGGCCAGATACGCAGTATTTT. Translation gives CASSLRRGPDTQYF.

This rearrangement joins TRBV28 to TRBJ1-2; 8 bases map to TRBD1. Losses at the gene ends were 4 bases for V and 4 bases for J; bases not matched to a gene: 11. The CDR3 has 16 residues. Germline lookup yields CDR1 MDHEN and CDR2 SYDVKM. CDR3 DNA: TGTGCCAGCAGTTCAATGGGGGCAGGGGGCCCCTATGGCTACACCTTC. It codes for CASSSMGAGGPYGYTF.

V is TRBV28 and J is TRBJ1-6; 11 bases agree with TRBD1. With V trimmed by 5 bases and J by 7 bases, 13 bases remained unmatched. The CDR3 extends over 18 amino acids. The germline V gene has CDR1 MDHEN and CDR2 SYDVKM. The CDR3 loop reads CASSPLPDRGQLNSPLHF. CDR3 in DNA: TGTGCCAGCAGTCCGCTCCCGGACAGGGGGCAGTTGAATTCACCCCTCCACTTT.

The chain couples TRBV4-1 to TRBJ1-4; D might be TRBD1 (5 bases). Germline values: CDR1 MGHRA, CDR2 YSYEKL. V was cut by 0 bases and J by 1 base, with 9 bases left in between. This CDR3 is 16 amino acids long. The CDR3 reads CASSQDRGRTNEKLFF. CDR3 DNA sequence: TGCGCCAGCAGCCAAGATCGGGGGAGAACTAATGAAAAACTGTTTTTT.

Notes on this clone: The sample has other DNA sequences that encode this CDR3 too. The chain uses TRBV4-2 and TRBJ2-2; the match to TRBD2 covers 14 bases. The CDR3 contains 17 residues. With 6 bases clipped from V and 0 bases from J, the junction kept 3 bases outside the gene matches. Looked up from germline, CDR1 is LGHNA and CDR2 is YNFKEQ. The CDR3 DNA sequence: TGTGCCAGCAGTTGGACTAGCGGGGGGCCGAACACCGGGGAGCTGTTTTTT. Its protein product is CASSWTSGGPNTGELFF.